This T cell receptor (beta chain) originates from a study of regulatory T cells in long-lasting Graves disease. V lost 2 bases and J 0 bases, leaving 8 bases between the germline ends. The CDR3 has 16 amino acids. Germline-derived CDR1 and CDR2 are SGHAT and FQNNGV. Investigators prepared the TCR beta libraries by applying iRepertoire HTBI primers and Arm-PCR of CDR3 regions. A single record per CDR3 protein comes from TCRdb applying MiXCR to the multiplex PCR reads. The data show 530,000 or so distinct CDR3 sequences, with 13% seen just once and roughly a tenth held by the top ten. Stated time point: newly diagnosed GD, antithyroid drugs for less than 3 months. PBMCs provided the RNA from which the TCR library was made. This clonotype appeared many times. This same sample was also part of a study on T cells in Graves' hyperthyroidism and ophthalmopathy. That study reports: TCR CDR3 regions were first amplified by RT-PCR with HTBI primers.

This chain links TRBV11-2 with TRBJ2-6; D uncertain. Material: peripheral blood mononuclear cells (PBMCs), obtained at new diagnosis, from a patient treated with antithyroid drugs. The receptor's source is a man in his thirties or forties with Graves disease. In nucleotides, the CDR3 is TGTGCCAGCAGCTTATACCATAGCTCTGGGGCCAACGTCCTGACTTTC. It yields the protein CASSLYHSSGANVLTF.